The 20 T cell receptor beta chains below come from one sample, sequenced in a study of human T cells and chemical hapten exposure. Time point given: healthy volunteer bleed at 2 weeks. Extraction of total RNA was performed on unfractionated whole blood. TCRdb reprocessed the RACE reads via MiXCR and lists one record per CDR3 protein. The sample includes roughly 130,000 distinct CDR3 sequences, roughly 9.5% of them seen just once. The material sequenced was whole blood. These TCRs come from a male donor in good health. Some clones in this sample may be carry-over from other donors' samples.

This clonotype was found many times. The J gene is TRBJ1-1, the V gene TRBV29-1; D unclear. V dropped 2 bases and J dropped 13 bases, with 20 bases sitting between them. CDR1 is SQVTM, CDR2 ANQGSEA, per germline. The CDR3 has 13 amino acids. DNA of the CDR3: TGCAGCGTTGAATTTAGGTTGTCAAAGCGAGATTTCTTT. It specifies CSVEFRLSKRDFF.

The table lists this clonotype with a few counts. The rearrangement uses TRBV3-1 and TRBJ2-1; 12 bases match TRBD2. The CDR3 spans 14 residues. The germline V gene has CDR1 LGHDT and CDR2 YNNKEL (reference sequence). Trimming removed 2 bases from V and 15 bases from J; junction bases left unmatched: 8. The CDR3 DNA is TGTGCCAGCAGCCAACTAGCGGGAGGGCCGCGTCGGTTCTTC. Amino acids: CASSQLAGGPRRFF.

This clonotype was observed many times. In nucleotides, the CDR3 is TGTGCCAGCTCTCCGGGACAGGGCAGGAATGGCTACACCTTC. This sequence encodes CASSPGQGRNGYTF. This chain connects TRBV18 to TRBJ1-2; 9 nucleotides align to TRBD1. Germline assignment: CDR1 KGHSH and CDR2 LQKENI. The CDR3 runs to 14 residues. The trim removed 6 bases at V and 6 bases at J, leaving 8 bases unmatched.

This clonotype has only a few counts. J is TRBJ2-1 and V is TRBV5-1; tentative D call: TRBD2 (5 bases). This CDR3 has 16 residues. With 0 bases removed from V and 4 bases from J, the gap between germline ends came to 14 bases. Looked up from germline, CDR1 is SGHRS and CDR2 is YFSETQ. This chain's CDR3 is CASSLEPGSAYNEQFF. Written as DNA, the CDR3 is TGCGCCAGCAGCTTGGAACCGGGATCCGCTTACAATGAGCAGTTCTTC. Filled out from reference TRBV5-1 and TRBJ2-1, the complete variable domain reads KAGVTQTPRYLIKTRGQQVTLSCSPISGHRSVSWYQQTPGQGLQFLFEYFSETQRNKGNFPGRFSGRQFSNSRSEMNVSTLELGDSALYLCASSLEPGSAYNEQFFGPGTRLTVL.

The gene calls are TRBV4-2 and TRBJ2-3, with 10 bases matching TRBD2. Germline loops: CDR1 LGHNA, CDR2 YNFKEQ. J was trimmed by 3 bases and V by 0 bases; bases with no gene match: 6. CDR3 length equals 17 residues. The CDR3 DNA reads TGTGCCAGCAGCCAAGACCTAGCGGGAGACCAGACAGATACGCAGTATTTT. As protein: CASSQDLAGDQTDTQYF.

This clonotype has a handful of counts. The chain is built from TRBV3-1 and TRBJ2-3; D is possibly TRBD2 (5 bases). Germline loops: CDR1 LGHDT, CDR2 YNNKEL (reference sequence). The length of the CDR3 is 15 residues. V was trimmed by 4 bases and J by 5 bases, leaving 16 bases between them. CDR3 coding DNA: TGTGCCAGCAGCCCTTATACCAGCGGAGGAGATACGCAGTATTTT. It translates to CASSPYTSGGDTQYF.

In this sample, this clonotype turned up a few times. This chain connects TRBV7-2 to TRBJ1-2, with 8 bases matching TRBD1. There are 16 residues in the CDR3. Trimming took 1 base from V and 7 from J; bases not matched to a gene: 11. Germline V gives CDR1 SGHTA, CDR2 FQGNSA. The CDR3 DNA is TGTGCCAGCAGCTTAGATCAGGGGGCGGTTTATACTGGCTACACCTTC. Translation: CASSLDQGAVYTGYTF. Complete variable domain (other parts from reference TRBV7-2 and TRBJ1-2): GAGVSQSPSNKVTEKGKDVELRCDPISGHTALYWYRQSLGQGLEFLIYFQGNSAPDKSGLPSDRFSAERTGGSVSTLTIQRTQQEDSAVYLCASSLDQGAVYTGYTFGSGTRLTVV.

The J gene is TRBJ2-1, the V gene TRBV25-1, with TRBD2 matching over 10 bases. The CDR3 totals 15 residues. From germline, CDR1 is MGHDK and CDR2 SYGVNS. V lost 5 bases, J lost 6 bases, and 7 bases stayed unmatched. The CDR3 DNA sequence: TGTGCCAGCAGTATTTCAGCGGGGGGGGCCAATGAGCAGTTCTTC. This sequence encodes CASSISAGGANEQFF.

A remark on this clonotype: A read error may account for a junction end that differs from germline. This chain joins TRBV12-3 or TRBV12-4 and TRBJ2-3, with TRBD2 matching 10 bases. The CDR3 runs to 15 residues. The DNA for the CDR3 is TGTGCCGGCAGTTCCGGGACTAGCGCGAGAGATACGCAGTATTTT. It is translated as CAGSSGTSARDTQYF.

The chain joins TRBV4-1 to TRBJ2-1, with 8 positions matching TRBD2. CDR1 and CDR2 (germline): MGHRA, YSYEKL. The CDR3 runs 15 residues. Trimming took 5 bases from V and 2 from J; bases not matched to a gene: 5. In nucleotides, the CDR3 is TGCGCCAGCAGCGTAATAGCGGGAACCTACAATGAGCAGTTCTTC. Translating gives CASSVIAGTYNEQFF.

In this sample, this clonotype turned up a few times. The J gene is TRBJ2-6, the V gene TRBV7-2; D remains ambiguous. Trimming pared 5 bases from V and 0 bases from J, leaving 14 bases between. The CDR3 extends over 17 amino acids. Germline CDR1 and CDR2: SGHTA and FQGNSA. CDR3 coding DNA: TGTGCCAGCAGCCCATTGATGGCTAGCTCTGGGGCCAACGTCCTGACTTTC. Translation gives CASSPLMASSGANVLTF. Drawing the rest from reference TRBV7-2 and TRBJ2-6, the complete variable domain is GAGVSQSPSNKVTEKGKDVELRCDPISGHTALYWYRQSLGQGLEFLIYFQGNSAPDKSGLPSDRFSAERTGGSVSTLTIQRTQQEDSAVYLCASSPLMASSGANVLTFGAGSRLTVL.

This clonotype appeared a few times. The chain joins TRBV11-2 to TRBJ2-5; 10 bases align to TRBD1. Germline V gene lookup returns CDR1 SGHAT and CDR2 FQNNGV. The trim removed 7 bases at V and 5 bases at J, leaving 10 bases unmatched. The CDR3 is 15 residues long. The CDR3 loop reads CASIKTGTGVETQYF. The CDR3 bases are TGTGCCAGCATCAAAACCGGGACAGGGGTGGAGACCCAGTACTTC.

The chain couples TRBV5-1 to TRBJ1-1; unclear D gene. Looked up from germline, CDR1 is SGHRS and CDR2 is YFSETQ. The CDR3 runs 13 residues. Between the trimmed V and J ends, which lost 3 bases and 4 bases, there was a span of 10 bases. The CDR3 protein is CASSSIGGTEAFF. The DNA for the CDR3 is TGCGCCAGCAGCTCAATTGGAGGCACTGAAGCTTTCTTT.

This clonotype was observed many times. This chain connects TRBV18 to TRBJ1-4; 7 bases match TRBD1. Germline-derived CDR1 and CDR2 are KGHSH and LQKENI. V lost 5 bases, J lost 3 bases, and 6 bases stayed unmatched. The CDR3 is made up of 15 amino acids. The CDR3 reads CASSEDRAANEKLFF. CDR3 sequence (DNA): TGTGCCAGCTCAGAAGACAGGGCGGCTAATGAAAAACTGTTTTTT.

In its sample, this clonotype was seen a few times. The chain employs TRBV11-2 and TRBJ2-1; D could derive from TRBD1 or TRBD2 (5 bases each). Germline CDR1 and CDR2: SGHAT and FQNNGV. The CDR3 spans 17 residues. Trimming took 5 bases from V and 0 from J, leaving 17 bases between them. As DNA, the CDR3 is TGTGCCAGCAGCCCTCGGGTGGGAGACAGCTCCTACAATGAGCAGTTCTTC. The encoded protein is CASSPRVGDSSYNEQFF.

This clonotype has just a few counts. The rearrangement links TRBV12-3 or TRBV12-4 to TRBJ1-1, with no clear D. The CDR3 is 12 amino acids. V lost 6 bases to trimming and J lost 4 bases, with 9 bases between them. The CDR3 nucleotides read TGTGCCAGCAGCCTCCTGATCACTGAAGCTTTCTTT. Its protein is CASSLLITEAFF.

In its sample, this clonotype was seen many times. The chain links TRBV20-1 to TRBJ1-2; weak D call: TRBD1 (6 bases). CDR1 and CDR2 (germline): DFQATT, SNEGSKA (reference sequence). The ends were cut back, 0 bases at V and 3 bases at J, with 11 bases in the middle. The CDR3 has 14 amino acids. The CDR3: CSAREYRVDYGYTF. CDR3 nucleotide sequence: TGCAGTGCTAGAGAATACAGGGTTGACTATGGCTACACCTTC.

This chain connects TRBV6-2 or TRBV6-3 to TRBJ2-1; the match to TRBD2 covers 13 bases. The length of the CDR3 is 13 residues. J gave up 7 bases and V 6 bases, and 0 bases lay outside the gene matches. Germline CDR1 is MNHEY and CDR2 is SVGEGT. DNA for the CDR3: TGTGCCAGCAGACTAGCGGGAGGGAATGAGCAGTTCTTC. It encodes CASRLAGGNEQFF.

J is TRBJ2-7 and V is TRBV6-5; maybe TRBD1 (6 bases). Germline values: CDR1 MNHEY, CDR2 SVGAGI. Trimming took 4 bases from V and 0 from J, leaving 10 bases between them. This CDR3 has 14 residues. The CDR3 DNA reads TGTGCCAGCAGTTCGGTACAGGGCTCCTACGAGCAGTACTTC. Protein: CASSSVQGSYEQYF.

This clonotype was seen ten or more times. The chain recombines TRBV5-4 with TRBJ1-2; the D is unclear. The ends were cut back, 1 base at V and 2 bases at J, with 6 bases in the middle. This CDR3 region has 13 residues. The germline CDR1 and CDR2 sequences are SGHNT and YYREEE (reference sequence). DNA of the CDR3: TGTGCCAGCAGCTTGAAGGGAAACTATGGCTACACCTTC. It yields the protein CASSLKGNYGYTF.